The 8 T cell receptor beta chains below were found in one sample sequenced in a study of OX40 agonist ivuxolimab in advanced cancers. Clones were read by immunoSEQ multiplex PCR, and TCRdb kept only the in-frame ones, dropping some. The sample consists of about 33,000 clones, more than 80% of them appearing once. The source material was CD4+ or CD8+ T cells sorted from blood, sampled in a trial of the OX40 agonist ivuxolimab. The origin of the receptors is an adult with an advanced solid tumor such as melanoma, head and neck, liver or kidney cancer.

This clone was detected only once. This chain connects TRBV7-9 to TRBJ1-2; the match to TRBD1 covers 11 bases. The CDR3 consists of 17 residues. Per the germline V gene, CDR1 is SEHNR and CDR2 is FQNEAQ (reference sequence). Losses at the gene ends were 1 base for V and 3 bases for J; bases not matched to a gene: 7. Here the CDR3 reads CASSLGRSGQGDYGYTF. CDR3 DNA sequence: TGTGCCAGCAGCTTAGGGAGATCGGGACAGGGGGACTATGGCTACACCTTC.

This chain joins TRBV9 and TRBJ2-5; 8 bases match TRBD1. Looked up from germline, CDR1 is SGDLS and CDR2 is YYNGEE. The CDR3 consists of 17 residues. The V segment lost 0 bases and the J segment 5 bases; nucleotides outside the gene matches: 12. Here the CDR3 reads CASSVGGIAGGPETQYF. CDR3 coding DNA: TGTGCCAGCAGCGTAGGAGGTATCGCAGGGGGCCCGGAGACCCAGTACTTC.

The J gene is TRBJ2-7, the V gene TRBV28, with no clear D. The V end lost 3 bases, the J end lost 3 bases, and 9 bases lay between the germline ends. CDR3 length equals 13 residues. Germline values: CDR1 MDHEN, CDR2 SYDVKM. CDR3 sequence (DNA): TGTGCCAGCAGTTTGGGCAGCCACTACGAGCAGTACTTC. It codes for CASSLGSHYEQYF.

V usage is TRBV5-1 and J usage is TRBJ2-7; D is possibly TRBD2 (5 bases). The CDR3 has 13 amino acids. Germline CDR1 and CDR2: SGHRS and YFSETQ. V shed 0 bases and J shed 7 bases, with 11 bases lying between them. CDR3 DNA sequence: TGCGCCAGCAGCTTGGGCGGGTCCACAGAGCAGTACTTC. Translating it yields CASSLGGSTEQYF.

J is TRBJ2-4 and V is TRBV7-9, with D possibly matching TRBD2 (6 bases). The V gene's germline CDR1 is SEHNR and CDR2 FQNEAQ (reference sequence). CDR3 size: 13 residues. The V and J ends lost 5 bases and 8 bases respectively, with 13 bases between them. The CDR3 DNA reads TGTGCCAGCAGCCACACAGGCGGGGACATTCAGTACTTC. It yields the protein CASSHTGGDIQYF.

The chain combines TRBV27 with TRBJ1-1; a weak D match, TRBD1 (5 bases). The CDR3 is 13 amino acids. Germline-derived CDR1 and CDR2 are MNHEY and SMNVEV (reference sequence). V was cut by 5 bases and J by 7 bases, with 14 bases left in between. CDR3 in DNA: TGTGCCAGCAGTGACGCTCTCCAGGGTGAAGCTTTCTTT. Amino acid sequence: CASSDALQGEAFF.

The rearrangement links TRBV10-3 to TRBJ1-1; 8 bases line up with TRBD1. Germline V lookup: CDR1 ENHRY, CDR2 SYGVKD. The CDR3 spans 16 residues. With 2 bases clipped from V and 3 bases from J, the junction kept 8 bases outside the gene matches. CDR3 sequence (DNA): TGTGCCATCAGTGAGACAGGGGGGCTTATGGACACTGAAGCTTTCTTT. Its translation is CAISETGGLMDTEAFF.

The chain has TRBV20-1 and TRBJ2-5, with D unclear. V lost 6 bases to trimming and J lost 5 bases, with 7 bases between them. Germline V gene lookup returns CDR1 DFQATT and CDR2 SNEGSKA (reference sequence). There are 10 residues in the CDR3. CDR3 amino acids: CSAADETQYF. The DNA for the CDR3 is TGCAGTGCCGCCGATGAGACCCAGTACTTC.